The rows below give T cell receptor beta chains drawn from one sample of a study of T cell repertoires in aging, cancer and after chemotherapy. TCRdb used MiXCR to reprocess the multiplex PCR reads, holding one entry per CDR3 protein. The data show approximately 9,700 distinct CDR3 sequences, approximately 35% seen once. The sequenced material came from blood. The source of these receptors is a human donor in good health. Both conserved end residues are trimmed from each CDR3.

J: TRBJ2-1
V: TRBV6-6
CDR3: ASGAGSYNEQF

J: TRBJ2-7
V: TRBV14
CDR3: ASSQWGRYEQY

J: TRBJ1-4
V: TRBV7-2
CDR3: ASSLSRGEEKLF

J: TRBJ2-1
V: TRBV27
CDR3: ASSFEGTSAYNEQF

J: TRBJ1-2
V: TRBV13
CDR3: ASSLGPGQRGPLGYT

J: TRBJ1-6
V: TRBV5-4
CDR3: ASSLSRGFSYNSPLH

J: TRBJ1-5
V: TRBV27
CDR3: ASSSYGQPQH

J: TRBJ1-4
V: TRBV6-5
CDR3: ASSYSIEGQKLF

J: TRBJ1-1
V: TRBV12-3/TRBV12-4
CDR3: ASRLGAEAF

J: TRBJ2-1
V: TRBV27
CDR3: ASSFELAPYNEQF

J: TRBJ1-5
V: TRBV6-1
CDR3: ASSAGILPNQPQH

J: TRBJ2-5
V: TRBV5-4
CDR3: ASSFPSGMDQETQY

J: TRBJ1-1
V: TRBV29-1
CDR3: SVEGLQGEAF

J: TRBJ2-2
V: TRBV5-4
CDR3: ASSLTSTGELF

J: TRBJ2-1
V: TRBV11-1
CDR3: ASSPRLAGYNEQF